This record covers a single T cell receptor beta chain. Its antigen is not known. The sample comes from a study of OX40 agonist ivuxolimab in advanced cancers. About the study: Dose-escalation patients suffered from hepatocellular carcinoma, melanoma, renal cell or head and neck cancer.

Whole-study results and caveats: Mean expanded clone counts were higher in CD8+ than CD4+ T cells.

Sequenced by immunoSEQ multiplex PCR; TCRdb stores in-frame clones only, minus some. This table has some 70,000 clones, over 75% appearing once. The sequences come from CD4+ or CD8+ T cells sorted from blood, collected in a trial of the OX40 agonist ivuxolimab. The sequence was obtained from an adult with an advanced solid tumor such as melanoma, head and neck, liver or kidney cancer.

The CDR3 nucleotides are TGTGCCAGCAGCGCTCCCGGGACGGCCATGAACACTGAAGCTTTCTTT. It specifies CASSAPGTAMNTEAFF. V gene TRBV4-2 combines with J gene TRBJ1-1; D might be TRBD1 (5 bases). The V end was cut by 5 bases, the J end by 0 bases, with 16 bases between. This CDR3 region has 16 residues. The V gene's germline CDR1 is LGHNA and CDR2 YNFKEQ.